This T cell receptor (beta chain) was captured in a study of blood T cell repertoires in COVID-19. Study overall: Researchers got acute and convalescent COVID-19 samples from the United States, Italy and Spain. Sample material is recorded as cDNA or gDNA derived from T cells, B-cell-depleted T cells, or PBMCs.

Germline values: CDR1 MDHEN, CDR2 SYDVKM. CDR3 length: 14 residues. The trim removed 3 bases at V and 12 bases at J, leaving 8 bases unmatched. The authors' processing: Amplification with reference gene primers provided the estimates of nucleated cell counts. The data were produced by immunoSEQ multiplex PCR, yet TCRdb's version contains in-frame clones alone and is incomplete. V, J and clone size reflect that table, while D and trimming were determined from the DNA. The table records under 250,000 clones, almost 90% of them present only once. The clonotype was recovered from an elderly man with acute or convalescent COVID-19. This chain links TRBV28 with TRBJ1-2; 12 bases align to TRBD1. Material for sequencing was peripheral blood. CDR3 coding DNA: TGTGCCAGCAGTTTGGGGTCGGGACAGGGGGCCCACACCTTC. Translation: CASSLGSGQGAHTF.